The present entry profiles one TCR beta chain with its context. The sample comes from a study of blood T cell repertoires in COVID-19. Study details: Italy, Spain and the United States were the sources of the convalescent and acute COVID-19 samples. Nucleic acid was either cDNA or gDNA, and it came from T cells, B-cell-depleted T cells, or PBMCs.

The CDR3 has 14 amino acids. The germline V gene encodes CDR1 LNHDA and CDR2 SQIVND (reference sequence). Trimming pared 10 bases from V and 0 bases from J, leaving 13 bases between. Original methodology: Estimation of nucleated cell counts was performed using reference gene primer amplification. Measured with immunoSEQ multiplex PCR; TCRdb has only the in-frame clones, and not every one. D and trimming come from the DNA, and the V and J calls and clone size come from that table. The sample yields about 21,000 clones, less than 90% seen once. The chain links TRBV19 to TRBJ2-1, with D perhaps TRBD2 (6 bases). This TCR derives from a man in his forties with acute or convalescent COVID-19. Sequenced sample: peripheral blood. As DNA, the CDR3 is TGTGCCACCCGCGGAGGGAGCTCCTACAATGAGCAGTTCTTC. Translation gives CATRGGSSYNEQFF.